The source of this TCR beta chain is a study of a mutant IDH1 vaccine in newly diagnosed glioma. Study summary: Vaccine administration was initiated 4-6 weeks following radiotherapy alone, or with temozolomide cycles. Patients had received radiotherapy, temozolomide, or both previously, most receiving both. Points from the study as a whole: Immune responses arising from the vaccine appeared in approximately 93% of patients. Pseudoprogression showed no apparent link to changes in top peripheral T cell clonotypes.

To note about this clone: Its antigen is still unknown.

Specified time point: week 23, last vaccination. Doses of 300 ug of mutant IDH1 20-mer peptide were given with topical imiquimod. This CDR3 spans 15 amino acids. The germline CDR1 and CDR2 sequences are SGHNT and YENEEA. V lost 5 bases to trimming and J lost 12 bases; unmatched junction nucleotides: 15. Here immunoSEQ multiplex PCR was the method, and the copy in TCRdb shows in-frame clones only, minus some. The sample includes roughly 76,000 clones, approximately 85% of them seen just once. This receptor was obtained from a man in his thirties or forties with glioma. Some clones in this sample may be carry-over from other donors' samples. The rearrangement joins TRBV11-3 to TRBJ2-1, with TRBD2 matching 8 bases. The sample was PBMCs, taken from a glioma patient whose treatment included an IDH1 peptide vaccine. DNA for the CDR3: TGTGCCAGCAGCCTGCGGGCTAGCGGGCCTAATCGGCAGTTCTTC. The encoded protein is CASSLRASGPNRQFF.